These 19 T cell receptor beta chains share one sample of origin, sequenced in a study of cytomegalovirus exposure and HLA in healthy donors. Vbeta (60) and Jbeta (13) primers were used in the PCR. Profiled with immunoSEQ multiplex PCR; TCRdb holds only in-frame clones, not every one. This table holds roughly 190,000 clones, about 80% found once. The specimen sequenced was PBMCs. These receptors all stem from a woman aged 25-40 years in good health and CMV-seropositive.

This rearrangement joins TRBV28 to TRBJ2-7, with 8 bases identical to TRBD2. Trimming removed 6 bases from V and 0 bases from J; junction bases left unmatched: 4. Germline assignment: CDR1 MDHEN and CDR2 SYDVKM. This CDR3 spans 14 amino acids. The CDR3 sequence is CASSGGGLSYEQYF. CDR3 nucleotides: TGTGCCAGCAGCGGCGGGGGGCTCTCCTACGAGCAGTACTTC.

The chain carries TRBV11-2 and TRBJ2-4; 8 bases are shared with TRBD1. V dropped 5 bases and J dropped 7; count of bases not matched to a gene: 7. Germline V CDR1 and CDR2: SGHAT, FQNNGV. The CDR3 spans 14 residues. CDR3 DNA: TGTGCCAGCAGCCCGACAGGGGCGGGGAACATTCAGTACTTC. Amino acids: CASSPTGAGNIQYF.

The chain joins TRBV10-1 to TRBJ1-1, with D unresolved. The CDR3 contains 13 residues. From germline, CDR1 is WNHNN and CDR2 SYGVQD (reference sequence). The V end was cut by 2 bases, the J end by 7 bases, with 11 bases between. CDR3 coding DNA: TGCGCCAGCAGTGAGCTCCTTCGGGGTGAAGCTTTCTTT. This translates into CASSELLRGEAFF.

The CDR3 spells CASSDTRGTRGNTEAFF. CDR3 sequence (DNA): TGTGCCAGCAGTGACACCCGGGGAACCCGGGGGAACACTGAAGCTTTCTTT. This chain uses TRBV6-4 with TRBJ1-1; no definite D call. The germline CDR1 and CDR2 sequences are MRHNA and SNTAGT. V was shortened by 2 bases and J by 1 base, with 17 bases between the two germline ends. This CDR3 contains 17 residues.

V gene TRBV5-1 combines with J gene TRBJ2-2, with 7 nucleotides matching TRBD1. The CDR3 covers 15 residues. Germline loops: CDR1 SGHRS, CDR2 YFSETQ. V was clipped by 6 bases and J by 5 bases; unmatched bases: 10. CDR3 bases: TGCGCCAGCAACCCGACAGGGTCGGAGACCGGGGAGCTGTTTTTT. Protein sequence: CASNPTGSETGELFF.

This clone showed up just once. This chain links TRBV18 with TRBJ2-7, with TRBD1 as a possible D gene (6 bases). V was pared by 5 bases and J by 0 bases, with 23 bases between. The CDR3 is 18 amino acids. In germline, CDR1 is KGHSH, CDR2 LQKENI. The CDR3, as DNA: TGTGCCAGCTCATCCTCGGGACATTCTCCTGGGGGCTCCTACGAGCAGTACTTC. This encodes CASSSSGHSPGGSYEQYF.

The chain recombines TRBV7-9 with TRBJ1-2; maybe TRBD1 (6 bases). This CDR3 has 13 residues. The germline V and J ends were trimmed by 3 bases and 13 bases, with 18 bases remaining between them. CDR1 SEHNR and CDR2 FQNEAQ come from the germline V gene (reference sequence). The DNA for the CDR3 is TGTGCCAGCAGCTTCTGGGGGGGCGATGGTCTCACCTTC. Protein product: CASSFWGGDGLTF.

The genes are TRBV7-9 and TRBJ1-2; TRBD1 is a possible D gene (5 bases). Trimming stripped 5 bases from V and 3 bases from J, with 16 bases between. There are 15 residues in the CDR3. Germline V lookup: CDR1 SEHNR, CDR2 FQNEAQ (reference sequence). The CDR3 coding sequence is TGTGCCAGCAGCGGGTCCCGACAGACCCACTATGGCTACACCTTC. Encoded protein: CASSGSRQTHYGYTF. Supplemented by reference TRBV7-9 and TRBJ1-2, the full variable domain reads DTGVSQNPRHKITKRGQNVTFRCDPISEHNRLYWYRQTLGQGPEFLTYFQNEAQLEKSRLLSDRFSAERPKGSFSTLEIQRTEQGDSAMYLCASSGSRQTHYGYTFGSGTRLTVV.

CDR3 sequence reads: CASSFVGGPTDTQYF. The DNA for the CDR3 is TGCGCCAGCAGCTTCGTGGGAGGGCCCACAGATACGCAGTATTTT. The chain recombines TRBV5-1 with TRBJ2-3; 7 bases align to TRBD2. CDR3 length: 15 residues. After removal of 2 bases from V and 2 bases from J, the junction contained 5 bases not matched to a gene. Germline assignment: CDR1 SGHRS and CDR2 YFSETQ.

In its sample, this clone was seen once. In DNA, the CDR3 is TGTGCCAGCAGCTTAGACAGACTAGCGCAATCCTACGAGCAGTACTTC. Its protein is CASSLDRLAQSYEQYF. V gene TRBV7-2 combines with J gene TRBJ2-7; 8 positions match TRBD2. Germline V gives CDR1 SGHTA, CDR2 FQGNSA. There are 16 residues in the CDR3. The trim removed 1 base at V and 1 base at J, leaving 6 bases unmatched.

The chain links TRBV5-1 to TRBJ2-2; 10 bases fit TRBD1. V trimming: 4 bases; J trimming: 2 bases; junction bases outside the gene matches: 8. Germline CDR1 reads SGHRS; CDR2 reads YFSETQ. The length of the CDR3 is 17 residues. This chain's CDR3 is CASSPQGTGVNTGELFF. CDR3 nucleotide sequence: TGCGCCAGCAGCCCCCAAGGGACAGGGGTTAACACCGGGGAGCTGTTTTTT.

The chain combines TRBV5-1 with TRBJ2-3; 7 nucleotides agree with TRBD1. V gave up 3 bases and J gave up 0 bases; unmatched junction bases: 7. This CDR3 has 16 residues. The germline gives CDR1 SGHRS, CDR2 YFSETQ. CDR3 amino acids: CASSSAGQVSTDTQYF. The CDR3 nucleotides are TGCGCCAGCAGCTCGGCTGGACAGGTTAGCACAGATACGCAGTATTTT.

The sample holds a few counts of this clone. The rearrangement uses TRBV9 and TRBJ1-1; TRBD1 matches at 9 bases. J was trimmed by 3 bases and V by 4 bases; bases with no gene match: 10. Germline loops: CDR1 SGDLS, CDR2 YYNGEE. This CDR3 region has 16 residues. DNA of the CDR3: TGTGCCAGCAGCCCCGGACAGGGGAGTTGGGACACTGAAGCTTTCTTT. It translates to CASSPGQGSWDTEAFF.

CDR3 residues: CASSTRDRAAGANVLTF. The CDR3 DNA reads as TGCGCCAGCAGCACAAGGGACAGGGCGGCTGGGGCCAACGTCCTGACTTTC. The V call is TRBV5-1, the J call TRBJ2-6, with 9 bases that match TRBD1. This CDR3 contains 17 residues. Germline V CDR1 and CDR2: SGHRS, YFSETQ. V shed 4 bases and J 2 bases; nucleotides not matched to a gene: 7.

DNA of the CDR3: TGTGCCACCGTGGGTGGTGTCCGGTCGGGAGGCGAGCAGTACTTC. Residues: CATVGGVRSGGEQYF. The chain has TRBV2 and TRBJ2-7, with 7 bases aligning to TRBD2. This CDR3 is built from 15 residues. Germline values: CDR1 SNHLY, CDR2 FYNNEI. V was pared by 10 bases and J by 6 bases, with 18 bases of the junction left unmatched.

The J gene is TRBJ2-1, the V gene TRBV5-1; TRBD1 is a possible D gene (6 bases). V was cut by 0 bases and J by 2 bases, with 12 bases left in between. This CDR3 has 16 amino acids. The germline V gene encodes CDR1 SGHRS and CDR2 YFSETQ. CDR3 nucleotide sequence: TGCGCCAGCAGCTTGGGGGCAGGGGCCACCTACAATGAGCAGTTCTTC. Its translation: CASSLGAGATYNEQFF.

This chain links TRBV19 with TRBJ2-7, with 12 bases that match TRBD1. Germline values: CDR1 LNHDA, CDR2 SQIVND (reference sequence). After removal of 5 bases from V and 3 bases from J, the junction contained 5 bases not matched to a gene. The CDR3 runs to 15 residues. The CDR3 DNA is TGTGCCAGTAGTTCCCGGGACAGGGGGCTCTACGAGCAGTACTTC. This sequence encodes CASSSRDRGLYEQYF.

The chain is built from TRBV10-3 and TRBJ2-7; 7 bases line up with TRBD1. The CDR3 is 13 residues long. The germline CDR1 and CDR2 sequences are ENHRY and SYGVKD. The ends lost 4 bases at V and 2 bases at J; junction bases unmatched: 2. CDR3 residues: CAISGQGTYEQYF. For the CDR3, the DNA is TGTGCCATCAGTGGACAGGGTACCTACGAGCAGTACTTC.

This clone was seen a handful of times. CDR3 residues: CASSIKNNQPQHF. The CDR3 bases are TGTGCCAGCAGCATAAAAAATAATCAGCCCCAGCATTTT. The chain joins TRBV7-6 to TRBJ1-5, with unresolved D. Germline V gene lookup returns CDR1 SGHVS and CDR2 FNYEAQ. This CDR3 has 13 amino acids. Trimming took off 5 bases at V and 4 bases at J, with 9 bases between the two ends.